Below, 3 T cell receptor beta chains from the same sample are listed, as sequenced in a study of T-cell memory formation after mild COVID-19. One entry per CDR3 protein, called by TCRdb with MiXCR from the 5' RACE reads. The sample has about 12,000 distinct CDR3 sequences, about 14% seen once. Sequencing was carried out using PBMCs or a T cell subset sorted from them (not recorded which). The receptors here all came from a man aged 18 to 29 who had mild COVID-19 (a few samples of this study predate the infection). Cell type and time point are not known.

There are many counts of this clonotype. The V call is TRBV6-2 or TRBV6-3, the J call TRBJ1-5; 10 bases align to TRBD1. The CDR3 extends over 17 amino acids. Per germline, CDR1 MNHEY and CDR2 SVGEGT. With 0 bases clipped from V and 5 bases from J, the junction kept 7 bases outside the gene matches. As DNA, the CDR3 is TGTGCCAGCAGTTACTCGAGCGACAGGGGGCATTATCAGCCCCAGCATTTT. Translating it yields CASSYSSDRGHYQPQHF.

This clonotype showed up many times. This chain links TRBV11-2 with TRBJ1-1; unclear D gene. V was shortened by 1 base and J by 4 bases, with 10 bases between the two germline ends. The CDR3 contains 14 residues. The germline V gene encodes CDR1 SGHAT and CDR2 FQNNGV. The CDR3 protein is CASSLARSGTEAFF. For the CDR3, the DNA is TGTGCCAGCAGCTTAGCACGGTCCGGCACTGAAGCTTTCTTT.

In its sample, this clonotype was seen a few times. The V call is TRBV24-1, the J call TRBJ1-1, with D maybe TRBD1 (6 bases). Between the trimmed V and J ends, which lost 7 bases and 1 base, there was a span of 24 bases. The CDR3 has 18 amino acids. CDR1 is KGHDR, CDR2 SFDVKD, per germline. The CDR3 nucleotides are TGTGCCACCAGGGGATTCAAAAACAGGGCGGATGGGAACACTGAAGCTTTCTTT. This codes for CATRGFKNRADGNTEAFF.